These 24 T cell receptor beta chains were all obtained from the same sample, sequenced in a study of T cell responses to AZD1222 COVID-19 vaccine. The table came from immunoSEQ multiplex PCR; TCRdb's copy has only in-frame clones and leaves some out. The repertoire holds some 150,000 clones, with 87% as singletons. The sequencing used peripheral blood, collected 28 days after the second AZD1222 dose. Source of these receptors: an adult who received the AZD1222 COVID-19 vaccine.

The chain joins TRBV6-2 or TRBV6-3 to TRBJ1-2, with 7 bases matching TRBD1. V shed 5 bases and J 5 bases; nucleotides not matched to a gene: 8. This CDR3 is built from 14 residues. Germline V gives CDR1 MNHEY, CDR2 SVGEGT. The chain's CDR3 is CASSKRDRLYGYTF. CDR3 nucleotides: TGTGCCAGCAGTAAGAGGGACAGACTATATGGCTACACCTTC.

The J gene is TRBJ1-5, the V gene TRBV27; no clear D. Germline V gene data show CDR1 as MNHEY and CDR2 as SMNVEV (reference sequence). CDR3 size: 16 residues. V was shortened by 0 bases and J by 6 bases, with 15 bases between the two germline ends. DNA for the CDR3: TGTGCCAGCAGTTTATCCTCCCTTGGGGAGGGTCAGCCCCAGCATTTT. Protein sequence: CASSLSSLGEGQPQHF.

The chain uses TRBV7-2 and TRBJ1-3; D unresolved. V lost 1 base and J lost 0, with 7 bases in between. Germline CDR1 and CDR2: SGHTA and FQGNSA. CDR3 length: 15 amino acids. The CDR3 loop reads CASSLDAHSGNTIYF. The CDR3 coding sequence is TGTGCCAGCAGCTTAGATGCACACTCTGGAAACACCATATATTTT. Variable domain in full (rest from reference TRBV7-2 and TRBJ1-3): GAGVSQSPSNKVTEKGKDVELRCDPISGHTALYWYRQSLGQGLEFLIYFQGNSAPDKSGLPSDRFSAERTGGSVSTLTIQRTQQEDSAVYLCASSLDAHSGNTIYFGEGSWLTVV.

The chain recombines TRBV28 with TRBJ2-1, with 8 bases identical to TRBD1. Germline lookup yields CDR1 MDHEN and CDR2 SYDVKM. V was pared by 6 bases and J by 12 bases, with 7 bases of the junction left unmatched. The CDR3 consists of 12 residues. The CDR3 coding sequence is TGTGCCAGCAGACAAAGACAGGGGTGGCAGTTCTTC. Its protein is CASRQRQGWQFF.

The chain employs TRBV7-9 and TRBJ1-2, with D tentatively TRBD1 (6 bases). The ends were cut back, 5 bases at V and 5 bases at J, with 15 bases in the middle. Looked up from germline, CDR1 is SEHNR and CDR2 is FQNEAQ (reference sequence). This CDR3 contains 14 residues. DNA of the CDR3: TGTGCCAGCAGCGACGGGGGGCCGCTTTATGGCTACACCTTC. Residues: CASSDGGPLYGYTF.

The chain links TRBV7-6 to TRBJ2-1, with a tentative D call TRBD2 (5 bases). From germline, CDR1 is SGHVS and CDR2 FNYEAQ. This CDR3 is built from 15 residues. The V gene lost 5 bases and the J gene lost 0 bases, with 11 bases spanning the gap. The CDR3 here is CASSSGGRSYNEQFF. The CDR3 DNA reads TGTGCCAGCAGCAGCGGAGGCCGCTCCTACAATGAGCAGTTCTTC.

The CDR3 coding sequence is TGTGCCAGCAGTTCCCCTCCAGGGGGATACAATGAGCAGTTCTTC. This gives the protein CASSSPPGGYNEQFF. The chain carries TRBV28 and TRBJ2-1; 7 nucleotides match TRBD1. From germline, CDR1 is MDHEN and CDR2 SYDVKM. This CDR3 comprises 15 residues. With V trimmed by 4 bases and J by 4 bases, 7 bases remained unmatched.

The chain uses TRBV4-3 and TRBJ2-1, with TRBD2 identical over 11 bases. The junction had 6 bases not matched to a gene; V was cut back by 2 bases and J by 3 bases. Germline V lookup: CDR1 LGHNA, CDR2 YSLEER. The CDR3 totals 17 residues. The CDR3 protein is CASSQNRLAGHYNEQFF. In DNA form, the CDR3 reads TGCGCCAGCAGCCAAAATAGACTAGCGGGACACTACAATGAGCAGTTCTTC.

The V gene is TRBV9, the J gene TRBJ1-2, with D unresolved. Trimming removed 0 bases from V and 8 bases from J, with 11 bases in between. CDR3 length equals 13 residues. CDR1 and CDR2 from the germline V gene are SGDLS and YYNGEE. Written as DNA, the CDR3 is TGTGCCAGCAGCGTAGACGTCTTTGACGGCTACACCTTC. It encodes CASSVDVFDGYTF.

The chain couples TRBV15 to TRBJ2-1, with TRBD2 as a possible D gene (5 bases). Germline CDR1 and CDR2: LNHNV and YYDKDF (reference sequence). The CDR3 contains 15 residues. Trimming left V 1 base short and J 7 bases short, with 14 bases between. CDR3 residues: CATSRGHPRGNEQFF. The CDR3 DNA is TGTGCCACCAGCAGAGGTCACCCACGAGGGAATGAGCAGTTCTTC.

The rearrangement links TRBV5-4 to TRBJ2-1; 8 bases align to TRBD2. With V trimmed by 0 bases and J by 9 bases, 5 bases remained unmatched. From germline, CDR1 is SGHNT and CDR2 YYREEE (reference sequence). The CDR3 loop spans 14 amino acids. CDR3 in DNA: TGTGCCAGCAGCTTGGTACGGGCGGGGGGTGAGCAGTTCTTC. Protein product: CASSLVRAGGEQFF.

This clone was counted a few times. Other DNA sequences in the sample encode the same CDR3. CDR3 amino acids: CASSLGGVNEKLFF. The CDR3, as DNA: TGTGCCAGCAGTTTAGGAGGCGTTAATGAAAAACTGTTTTTT. The chain is built from TRBV28 and TRBJ1-4, with no clear D. Germline V gene data show CDR1 as MDHEN and CDR2 as SYDVKM. Trimming took off 2 bases at V and 4 bases at J, with 8 bases between the two ends. The CDR3 loop spans 14 amino acids.

This clone was seen only a few times. This chain joins TRBV7-8 and TRBJ1-1, with D perhaps TRBD1 (5 bases). CDR3 length: 13 residues. Trimming cost V 0 bases and J 10 bases, with 12 bases left between them. Germline V gene sequence: CDR1 SGHVS, CDR2 FQNEAQ. The CDR3 spells CASSLARGSGAFF. DNA of the CDR3: TGTGCCAGCAGCTTAGCGCGGGGCTCTGGAGCTTTCTTT.

The V and J genes are TRBV19 and TRBJ1-5; D call uncertain. V was pared by 0 bases and J by 7 bases, with 4 bases between. Germline V gene sequence: CDR1 LNHDA, CDR2 SQIVND (reference sequence). This CDR3 is 12 amino acids long. The CDR3 loop reads CASSIDQQPQHF. CDR3 DNA sequence: TGTGCCAGTAGTATAGATCAACAGCCCCAGCATTTT.

This clone was seen only once. The same CDR3 arises from other DNA sequences in this sample as well. The chain is built from TRBV14 and TRBJ1-3; D uncertain. Trimming removed 0 bases from V and 0 bases from J, with 12 bases in between. CDR1 SGHDN and CDR2 FVKESK come from the germline V gene. The CDR3 spans 17 residues. The chain's CDR3 is CASSQDLGRYSGNTIYF. The CDR3 DNA sequence: TGTGCCAGCAGCCAAGATTTGGGTCGGTACTCTGGAAACACCATATATTTT.

The chain has TRBV9 and TRBJ1-3; D possibly corresponds to TRBD1 (6 bases). The CDR3 runs to 17 residues. In germline, CDR1 is SGDLS, CDR2 YYNGEE. Trimming stripped 0 bases from V and 0 bases from J, with 13 bases between. The CDR3 coding sequence is TGTGCCAGCAGCGTAGTCCCTGGGGGGCTCTCTGGAAACACCATATATTTT. This translates into CASSVVPGGLSGNTIYF.

This clone was seen only a few times. V usage is TRBV28 and J usage is TRBJ1-4, with D unclear. Germline V CDR1 and CDR2: MDHEN, SYDVKM. V was trimmed by 10 bases and J by 8 bases, leaving 8 bases between them. This CDR3 comprises 10 residues. The CDR3 bases are TGTGCCACTTTAGAGGAAAAACTGTTTTTT. Protein sequence: CATLEEKLFF.

CDR3 bases: TGTGCCACCATGGGAGCGGGGAACACTGAAGCTTTCTTT. It is translated as CATMGAGNTEAFF. The genes are TRBV10-3 and TRBJ1-1; no clear D gene. V was pared by 10 bases and J by 1 base, with 13 bases between. The germline V gene encodes CDR1 ENHRY and CDR2 SYGVKD. The CDR3 covers 13 residues.

The CDR3 is CASSLNTNTEAFF. CDR3 coding DNA: TGTGCCAGCAGCTTAAATACGAACACTGAAGCTTTCTTT. This chain joins TRBV7-3 and TRBJ1-1; D unresolved. Germline V gene sequence: CDR1 SGHTA, CDR2 FQGTGA. Trimming pared 1 base from V and 1 base from J, leaving 4 bases between. The CDR3 contains 13 residues.

V gene TRBV3-1 (or the pseudogene TRBV3-2) combines with J gene TRBJ1-4; 7 positions match TRBD1. CDR3 size: 16 residues. The trim removed 2 bases at V and 2 bases at J, leaving 5 bases unmatched. CDR1 is LGHDT and CDR2 is YNNKEL in the germline V gene (reference sequence). This CDR3 reads CASSQLGQATNEKLFF. The DNA for the CDR3 is TGTGCCAGCAGCCAACTCGGACAGGCGACTAATGAAAAACTGTTTTTT.

V is TRBV6-2 or TRBV6-3 and J is TRBJ1-1, with TRBD1 identical over 7 bases. Germline V gene sequence: CDR1 MNHEY, CDR2 SVGEGT. CDR3 length: 13 residues. The trim removed 5 bases at V and 5 bases at J, leaving 5 bases unmatched. The chain's CDR3 is CASSRDSWTEAFF. The CDR3 DNA sequence: TGTGCCAGCAGTCGGGACAGTTGGACTGAAGCTTTCTTT.

The CDR3 DNA sequence: TGCAGCGTTGACACTTATAGTGGGCAGTTCTTC. As protein: CSVDTYSGQFF. The V and J genes are TRBV29-1 and TRBJ2-1; D remains unclear. The CDR3 spans 11 residues. Germline V gives CDR1 SQVTM, CDR2 ANQGSEA. V was clipped by 3 bases and J by 12 bases, with 12 bases between them.

The rearrangement joins TRBV6-2 or TRBV6-3 to TRBJ1-5, with D maybe TRBD1 (5 bases). This CDR3 is built from 17 residues. Trimming removed 2 bases from V and 4 bases from J, with 18 bases in between. Germline V gene lookup returns CDR1 MNHEY and CDR2 SVGEGT. Written as DNA, the CDR3 is TGTGCCAGCAGTTACCCGTCCCCGGGGGTTAAAAATCAGCCCCAGCATTTT. Its translation: CASSYPSPGVKNQPQHF.

This clone appeared once. The chain recombines TRBV28 with TRBJ2-7, with 7 nucleotides matching TRBD1. Germline V gene data show CDR1 as MDHEN and CDR2 as SYDVKM. The junction had 15 bases not matched to a gene; V was cut back by 6 bases and J by 4 bases. CDR3 length: 16 residues. The DNA for the CDR3 is TGTGCCAGCAGCCGCACACGACAGGGTATGAGGTACGAGCAGTACTTC. This gives the protein CASSRTRQGMRYEQYF.